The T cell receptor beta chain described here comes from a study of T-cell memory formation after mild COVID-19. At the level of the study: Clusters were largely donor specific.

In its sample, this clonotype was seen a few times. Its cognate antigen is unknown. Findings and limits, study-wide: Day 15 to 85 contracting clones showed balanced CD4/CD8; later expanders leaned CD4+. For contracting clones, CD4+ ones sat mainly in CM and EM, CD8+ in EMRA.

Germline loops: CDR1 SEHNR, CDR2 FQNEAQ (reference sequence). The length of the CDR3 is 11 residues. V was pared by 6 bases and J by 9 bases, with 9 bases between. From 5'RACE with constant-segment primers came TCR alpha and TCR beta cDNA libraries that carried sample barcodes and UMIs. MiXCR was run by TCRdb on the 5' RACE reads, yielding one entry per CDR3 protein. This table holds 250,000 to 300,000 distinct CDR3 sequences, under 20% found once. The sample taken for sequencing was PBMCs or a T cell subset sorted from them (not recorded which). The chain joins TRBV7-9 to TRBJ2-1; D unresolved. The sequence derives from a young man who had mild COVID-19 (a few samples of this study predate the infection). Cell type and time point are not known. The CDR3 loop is CASRTDAEQFF. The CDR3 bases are TGTGCCAGCAGAACCGACGCTGAGCAGTTCTTC.